These T cell receptor beta chains were read from a single sample in a study of radiotherapy plus CTLA-4 blockade in lung cancer. The data were produced by immunoSEQ multiplex PCR, yet TCRdb's version contains in-frame clones alone and is incomplete. The data show 95,000 to 150,000 clones, 75% to 90% seen once. Sequencing was performed on peripheral blood, taken from a patient treated with radiotherapy plus ipilimumab. Receptor source: a human donor with non-small cell lung cancer that progressed on radiotherapy plus ipilimumab. CDR3s include the opening cysteine and the closing phenylalanine or tryptophan. The order of the fields is V gene, J gene, CDR3 length, D gene, clone size, CDR3 DNA, CDR3 protein. A D gene is named only where the DNA matches it firmly. A row's size may be missing; if present it is once, few, many or a size class.

>TRBV6-1|TRBJ2-3|13|.|.
TGTGCCACCTCTAGACAGCACACAGATACGCAGTATTTT
CATSRQHTDTQYF
>TRBV30|TRBJ1-2|15|.|.
TGTGCCTGGAGTGTTGGAGTGACCGCTAACTATGGCTACACCTTC
CAWSVGVTANYGYTF
>TRBV4-1|TRBJ2-3|16|.|.
TGCGCCAGCAGCCAAGGGATCCCTCTAGCCACAGATACGCAGTATTTT
CASSQGIPLATDTQYF
>TRBV12-5|TRBJ2-3|15|.|.
TGTGCTAGTGGTTTGGGGTTACAGGAGGCAGATACGCAGTATTTT
CASGLGLQEADTQYF
>TRBV10-3|TRBJ2-7|15|TRBD2|.
TGTGCCACCGCCGGGACTAGCGGGAGGGCTTCCGAGCAGTACTTC
CATAGTSGRASEQYF
>TRBV6-6|TRBJ2-2|15|.|.
TGTGCCAGCAGCCCGGACGGAGCGAACACCGGGGAGCTGTTTTTT
CASSPDGANTGELFF
>TRBV2|TRBJ1-3|14|.|.
TGTGCCAGCAGTGAAGCGCTTTACGGAAACACCATATATTTT
CASSEALYGNTIYF
>TRBV19|TRBJ1-4|15|.|.
TGTGCCAGTAGTATGGGGGGCGTAACTAATGAAAAACTGTTTTTT
CASSMGGVTNEKLFF
>TRBV11-3|TRBJ2-1|19|TRBD2|.
TGTGCCAGCAGCTTAGGACCAGCGGGAGGGCTAAGCTCCTACAATGAGCAGTTCTTC
CASSLGPAGGLSSYNEQFF
>TRBV7-9|TRBJ1-3|12|.|few
TGTGCCAGCACCCCCCGGACGGAGCCGGCGGGTTTT
CASTPRTEPAGF
>TRBV5-1|TRBJ1-3|16|.|.
TGCGCCAGCAGCTCGAACCCAGCGACCTCTGGAAACACCATATATTTT
CASSSNPATSGNTIYF
>TRBV30|TRBJ1-5|13|TRBD1|.
TGTGCCTGGAGCCGACAGGGGAATCAGCCCCAGCATTTT
CAWSRQGNQPQHF
>TRBV6-1|TRBJ2-5|13|.|.
TGTGCCAGCAGTCCCCACCTTGGGGAGACCCAGTACTTC
CASSPHLGETQYF
>TRBV6-1|TRBJ2-5|13|TRBD1|.
TGTGCCAGCAGGGAGACAGGGAGAGAGACCCAGTACTTC
CASRETGRETQYF
>TRBV19|TRBJ2-1|14|TRBD2|few
TGTGCCAGTAGTGGACTAGCGGGAGGTAATGAGCAGTTCTTC
CASSGLAGGNEQFF
>TRBV6-1|TRBJ1-1|14|.|.
TGTGCCAGCAGTGAAACAGCAGCGAACACTGAAGCTTTCTTT
CASSETAANTEAFF
>TRBV5-1|TRBJ2-6|19|.|once
TGCGCCAGCAGCGACCGGGGGTCCGGGTTGGGCTCTGGGGCCAACGTCCTGACTTTC
CASSDRGSGLGSGANVLTF
>TRBV6-1|TRBJ1-1|13|.|.
TGTGCCAGCAGTGAGTTTGAGAGCACTGAAGCTTTCTTT
CASSEFESTEAFF
>TRBV2|TRBJ2-7|16|.|once
TGTGCCAGCACTTTACTTCCGCGAACGTATTCCTACGAGCAGTACTTC
CASTLLPRTYSYEQYF
>TRBV7-9|TRBJ1-1|13|.|.
TGTGCCAGCAGCTTTTCTTACAGCACTGAAGCTTTCTTT
CASSFSYSTEAFF
>TRBV5-1|TRBJ2-2|15|.|.
TGCGCCAGCAGCGGTCCGGGGCCCGTCACCGGGGAGCTGTTTTTT
CASSGPGPVTGELFF
>TRBV5-6|TRBJ1-2|13|.|.
TGTGCCAGCAGCTTGCGGAGGCGGGAAGGCTACACCTTC
CASSLRRREGYTF
>TRBV23-1|TRBJ2-7|16|.|once
TGCGCCAGCAGTCAATTCAGACACCCCTACTCCTACGAGCAGTACTTC
CASSQFRHPYSYEQYF
>TRBV19|TRBJ2-7|14|.|.
TGTGCCAGTAGTCCGACCGCGGGACCCTACGAGCAGTACTTC
CASSPTAGPYEQYF
>TRBV19|TRBJ2-5|14|TRBD2|.
TGTGCCACCGGTCAGCGGGAGTTCTCGGGGACCCAGTACTTC
CATGQREFSGTQYF
>TRBV5-1|TRBJ2-1|16|TRBD2|.
TGCGCCAGCAGCTTTGGTGGGGCGGGAGTAGGCGGTGAGCAGTTCTTC
CASSFGGAGVGGEQFF
>TRBV6-8|TRBJ2-5|16|TRBD2|.
TGTGCCAGCAGTGGCGGACTAGCGGGAGAGGAAGAGACCCAGTACTTC
CASSGGLAGEEETQYF
>TRBV18|TRBJ2-7|15|.|once
TGTGCCAGCTCATCACTAGCTTTTAACTCCTACGAGCAGTACTTC
CASSSLAFNSYEQYF
>TRBV11-2|TRBJ2-2|15|TRBD1|.
TGTGCCAGCAGCTTAGATGGGACAGGGGCCGGGGAGCTGTTTTTT
CASSLDGTGAGELFF
>TRBV11-2|TRBJ2-2|18|.|.
TGTGCCAGCAGGGGGGTGCGACACTCAGATACTTACACCGGGGAGCTGTTTTTT
CASRGVRHSDTYTGELFF
>TRBV27|TRBJ1-2|16|.|.
TGTGCCAGCAGTTTTTTGGGAGCTTCTGACGCCTATGGCTACACCTTC
CASSFLGASDAYGYTF
>TRBV30|TRBJ2-3|14|TRBD1|.
TGTGCCTGGACCGACGGACAGGTCTCAGATACGCAGTATTTT
CAWTDGQVSDTQYF
>TRBV5-1|TRBJ2-2|18|TRBD2|.
TGCGCCAGCAGCTCCCGCCCCGGGACTAGCGCAAACACCGGGGAGCTGTTTTTT
CASSSRPGTSANTGELFF
>TRBV27|TRBJ1-5|13|.|.
TGTGCCAGCAGTTTAGTCGGCAATCAGCCCCAGCATTTT
CASSLVGNQPQHF
>TRBV5-1|TRBJ2-1|15|TRBD2|.
TGCGCCAGCAGCTCTCCGGGACTAGCGTTGGATGAGCAGTTCTTC
CASSSPGLALDEQFF
>TRBV4-1|TRBJ1-2|15|.|.
TGCGCCAGCAGCCACACATCCGGGACGGACTATGGCTACACCTTC
CASSHTSGTDYGYTF
>TRBV14|TRBJ1-4|13|TRBD1|.
TGTGCCAGCAGCCAAGAGGGACAGCGAAAACTGTTTTTT
CASSQEGQRKLFF
>TRBV18|TRBJ2-7|18|TRBD2|.
TGTGCCAGCTCACCACCAACTAGCGGGAGTATCTACTCCTACGAGCAGTACTTC
CASSPPTSGSIYSYEQYF
>TRBV5-4|TRBJ2-7|14|TRBD1|.
TGTGCCAGCAGCTTAGGACAGGACACGGGCGAGCAGTACTTC
CASSLGQDTGEQYF
>TRBV7-6|TRBJ2-1|15|TRBD2|.
TGTGCCAGCCAAATGGGTAGCGGGAGGGATAGTGAGCAGTTCTTC
CASQMGSGRDSEQFF
>TRBV5-1|TRBJ1-2|13|.|.
TGCGCCAGCAGCTTGGGAGGGTCCTATGGCTACACCTTC
CASSLGGSYGYTF
>TRBV5-1|TRBJ2-7|15|.|.
TGCGCCAGCAGCTCCGGAGGGGGTGGGCCCTACGAGCAGTACTTC
CASSSGGGGPYEQYF
>TRBV30|TRBJ1-4|12|.|.
TGTGCCTGGAGCCCCGGACAGAGAAAACTGTTTTTT
CAWSPGQRKLFF
>TRBV29-1|TRBJ2-1|15|TRBD2|.
TGCAGCGTTGGTCGGGGGACTACGAGAACCAATGAGCAGTTCTTC
CSVGRGTTRTNEQFF
>TRBV2|TRBJ2-7|14|.|once
TGTGCCAGCAGTGGGGCGGGGCAGGACTACGAGCAGTACTTC
CASSGAGQDYEQYF
>TRBV6-1|TRBJ2-7|12|.|.
TGTGCCAGCAGTGAACCCCGACGCTTGCAGTACTTC
CASSEPRRLQYF
>TRBV27|TRBJ2-1|14|.|.
TGTGCCAGCAGTTTGCGACAGGAGAGGAATGAGCAGTTCTTC
CASSLRQERNEQFF
>TRBV5-6|TRBJ1-2|13|.|.
TGTGCCAGCAGCTTGGGCAGGAACTATGGCTACACCTTC
CASSLGRNYGYTF
>TRBV15|TRBJ2-7|14|.|once
TGTGCCACCAGCAGAGATCCCGTGAGCCGCGAGCAGTACTTC
CATSRDPVSREQYF